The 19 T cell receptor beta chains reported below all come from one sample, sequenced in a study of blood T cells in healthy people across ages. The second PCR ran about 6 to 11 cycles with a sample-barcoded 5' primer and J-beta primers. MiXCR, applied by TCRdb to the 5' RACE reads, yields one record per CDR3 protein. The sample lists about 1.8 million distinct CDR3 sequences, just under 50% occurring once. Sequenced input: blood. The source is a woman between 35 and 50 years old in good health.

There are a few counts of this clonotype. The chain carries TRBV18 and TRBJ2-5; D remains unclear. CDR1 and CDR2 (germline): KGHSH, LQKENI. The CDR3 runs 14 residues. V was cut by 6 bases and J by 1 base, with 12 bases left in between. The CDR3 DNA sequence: TGTGCCAGCTCGGTACAGCCTACCCAAGAGACCCAGTACTTC. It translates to CASSVQPTQETQYF.

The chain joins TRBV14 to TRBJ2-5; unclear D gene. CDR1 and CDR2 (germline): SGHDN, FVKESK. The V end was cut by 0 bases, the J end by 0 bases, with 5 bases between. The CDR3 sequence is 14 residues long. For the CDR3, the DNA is TGTGCCAGCAGCCAAGATCGGTACCAAGAGACCCAGTACTTC. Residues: CASSQDRYQETQYF. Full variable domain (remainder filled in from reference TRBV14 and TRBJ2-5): EAGVTQFPSHSVIEKGQTVTLRCDPISGHDNLYWYRRVMGKEIKFLLHFVKESKQDESGMPNNRFLAERTGGTYSTLKVQPAELEDSGVYFCASSQDRYQETQYFGPGTRLLVL.

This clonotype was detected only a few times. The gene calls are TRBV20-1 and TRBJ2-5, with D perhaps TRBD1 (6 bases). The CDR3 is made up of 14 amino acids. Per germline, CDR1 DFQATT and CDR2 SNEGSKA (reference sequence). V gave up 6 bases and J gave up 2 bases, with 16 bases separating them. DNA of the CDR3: TGCAGTGCAGACCGACAGGTCTCACAAGAGACCCAGTACTTC. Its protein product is CSADRQVSQETQYF.

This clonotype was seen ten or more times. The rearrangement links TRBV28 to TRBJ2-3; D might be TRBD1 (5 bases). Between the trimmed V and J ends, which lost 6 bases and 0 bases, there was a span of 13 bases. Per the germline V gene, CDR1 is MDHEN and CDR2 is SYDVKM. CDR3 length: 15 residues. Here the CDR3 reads CASSSSGASTDTQYF. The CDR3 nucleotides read TGTGCCAGCAGCTCTAGTGGGGCAAGCACAGATACGCAGTATTTT. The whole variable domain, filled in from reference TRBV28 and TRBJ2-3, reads DVKVTQSSRYLVKRTGEKVFLECVQDMDHENMFWYRQDPGLGLRLIYFSYDVKMKEKGDIPEGYSVSREKKERFSLILESASTNQTSMYLCASSSSGASTDTQYFGPGTRLTVL.

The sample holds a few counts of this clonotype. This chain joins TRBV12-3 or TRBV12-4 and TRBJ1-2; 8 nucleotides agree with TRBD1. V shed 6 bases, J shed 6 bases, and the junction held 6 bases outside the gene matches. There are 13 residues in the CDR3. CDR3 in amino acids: CASRSTGVHGYTF. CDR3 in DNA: TGTGCCAGCAGATCGACAGGGGTCCATGGCTACACCTTC.

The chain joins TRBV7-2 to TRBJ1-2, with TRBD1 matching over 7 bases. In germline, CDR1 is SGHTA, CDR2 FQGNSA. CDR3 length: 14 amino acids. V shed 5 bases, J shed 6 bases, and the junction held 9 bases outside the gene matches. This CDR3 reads CASSTPTGRHGYTF. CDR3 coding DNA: TGTGCCAGCAGCACTCCGACAGGGCGGCATGGCTACACCTTC.

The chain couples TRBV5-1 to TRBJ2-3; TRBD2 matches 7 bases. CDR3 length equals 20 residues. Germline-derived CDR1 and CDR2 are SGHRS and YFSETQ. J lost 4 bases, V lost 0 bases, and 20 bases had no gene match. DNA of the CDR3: TGCGCCAGCAGCTTGGCTGGCGGGGAGATCGGGGCTACTAGCGCAGATACGCAGTATTTT. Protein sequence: CASSLAGGEIGATSADTQYF. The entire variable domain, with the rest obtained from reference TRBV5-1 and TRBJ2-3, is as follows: KAGVTQTPRYLIKTRGQQVTLSCSPISGHRSVSWYQQTPGQGLQFLFEYFSETQRNKGNFPGRFSGRQFSNSRSEMNVSTLELGDSALYLCASSLAGGEIGATSADTQYFGPGTRLTVL.

The CDR3 DNA reads as TGTGCCAGCAGCTTAGATCCGCGGGGAGGCTACACCTTC. Translated: CASSLDPRGGYTF. The rearrangement uses TRBV7-2 and TRBJ1-2; no clear D gene. The CDR3 is made up of 13 amino acids. Trimming stripped 1 base from V and 8 bases from J, with 11 bases between. CDR1 and CDR2 from the germline V gene are SGHTA and FQGNSA.

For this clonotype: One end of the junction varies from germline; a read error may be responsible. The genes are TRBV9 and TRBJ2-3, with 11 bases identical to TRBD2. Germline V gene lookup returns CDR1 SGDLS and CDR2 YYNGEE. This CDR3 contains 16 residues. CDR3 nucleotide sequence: TGTGCCAGCAGCGTTCGGGCTAGCGGGGGGATAGATACGCACTATTTT. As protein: CASSVRASGGIDTHYF.

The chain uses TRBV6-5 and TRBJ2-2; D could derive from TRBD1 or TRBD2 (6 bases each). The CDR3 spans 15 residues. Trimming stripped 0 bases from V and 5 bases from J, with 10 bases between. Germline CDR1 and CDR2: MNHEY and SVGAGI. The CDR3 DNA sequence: TGTGCCAGCAGTTACTCGGAGGGGGGAACCGGGGAGCTGTTTTTT. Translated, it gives CASSYSEGGTGELFF.

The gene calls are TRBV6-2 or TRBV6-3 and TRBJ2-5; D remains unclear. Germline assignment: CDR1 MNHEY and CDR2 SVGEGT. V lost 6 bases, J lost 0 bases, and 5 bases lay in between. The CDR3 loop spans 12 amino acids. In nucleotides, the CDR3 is TGTGCCAGCAGCCGACACCAAGAGACCCAGTACTTC. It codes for CASSRHQETQYF.

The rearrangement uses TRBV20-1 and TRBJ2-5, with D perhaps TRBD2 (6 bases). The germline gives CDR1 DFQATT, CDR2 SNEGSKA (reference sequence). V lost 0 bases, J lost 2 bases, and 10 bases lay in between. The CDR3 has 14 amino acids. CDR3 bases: TGCAGTGCTAGAGAGCGGGGCTTTCAAGAGACCCAGTACTTC. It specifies CSARERGFQETQYF.

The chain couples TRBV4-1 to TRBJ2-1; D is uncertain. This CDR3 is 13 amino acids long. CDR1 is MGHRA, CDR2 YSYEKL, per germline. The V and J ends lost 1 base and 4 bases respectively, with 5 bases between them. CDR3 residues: CASSQVYYNEQFF. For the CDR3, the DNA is TGCGCCAGCAGCCAAGTCTATTACAATGAGCAGTTCTTC.

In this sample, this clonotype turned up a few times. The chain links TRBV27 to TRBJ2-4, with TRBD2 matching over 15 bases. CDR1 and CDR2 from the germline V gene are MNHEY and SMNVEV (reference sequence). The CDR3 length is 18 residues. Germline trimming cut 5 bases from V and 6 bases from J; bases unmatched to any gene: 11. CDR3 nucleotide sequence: TGTGCCAGCAGTCCCCCTGGACTAGCGGGGGGGCCGGGAAACATTCAGTACTTC. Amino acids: CASSPPGLAGGPGNIQYF.

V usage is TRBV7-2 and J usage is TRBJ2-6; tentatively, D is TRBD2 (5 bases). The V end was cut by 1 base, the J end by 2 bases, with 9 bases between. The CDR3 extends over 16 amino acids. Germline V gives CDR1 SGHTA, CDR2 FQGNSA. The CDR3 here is CASSLGSGTGANVLTF. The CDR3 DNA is TGTGCCAGCAGCTTAGGCTCCGGGACTGGGGCCAACGTCCTGACTTTC. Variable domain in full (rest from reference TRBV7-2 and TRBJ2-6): GAGVSQSPSNKVTEKGKDVELRCDPISGHTALYWYRQSLGQGLEFLIYFQGNSAPDKSGLPSDRFSAERTGGSVSTLTIQRTQQEDSAVYLCASSLGSGTGANVLTFGAGSRLTVL.

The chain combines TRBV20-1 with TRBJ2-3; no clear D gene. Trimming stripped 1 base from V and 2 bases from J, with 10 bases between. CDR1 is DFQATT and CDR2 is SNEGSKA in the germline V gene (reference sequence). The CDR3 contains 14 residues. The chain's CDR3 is CSARVPTATDTQYF. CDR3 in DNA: TGCAGTGCTAGAGTCCCAACTGCCACAGATACGCAGTATTTT.

The CDR3 region is CASSRPGTLVTQYF. In DNA form, the CDR3 reads TGTGCCAGCAGCCGCCCCGGGACTCTCGTCACCCAGTACTTC. The rearrangement links TRBV7-2 to TRBJ2-5; a possible D gene is TRBD2 (6 bases). Germline V gives CDR1 SGHTA, CDR2 FQGNSA. The CDR3 contains 14 residues. Trimming removed 5 bases from V and 8 bases from J, with 18 bases in between.

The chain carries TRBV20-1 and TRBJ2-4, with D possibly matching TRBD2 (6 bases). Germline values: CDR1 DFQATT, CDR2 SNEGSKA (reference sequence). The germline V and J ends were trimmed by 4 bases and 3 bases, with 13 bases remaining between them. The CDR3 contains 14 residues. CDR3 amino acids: CSATPVTSKNIQYF. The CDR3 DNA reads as TGCAGTGCTACCCCGGTGACTAGCAAAAACATTCAGTACTTC.

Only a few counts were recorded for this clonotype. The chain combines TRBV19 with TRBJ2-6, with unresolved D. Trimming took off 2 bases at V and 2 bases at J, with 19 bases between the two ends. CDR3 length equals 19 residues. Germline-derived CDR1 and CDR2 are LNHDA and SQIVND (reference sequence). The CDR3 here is CASSIIRSHRAAGANVLTF. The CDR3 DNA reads TGTGCCAGTAGTATAATAAGGTCACATAGGGCCGCTGGGGCCAACGTCCTGACTTTC.